The 26 T cell receptor beta chains presented below share a single source sample, sequenced in a study of cytomegalovirus exposure and HLA in healthy donors. PCR employed 60 Vbeta and 13 Jbeta primers. The assay was immunoSEQ multiplex PCR, and TCRdb's table has in-frame clones only and misses some. The sample holds 130,000 to 150,000 clones, around 72% seen once. The sequencing input was PBMCs. All receptors derive from a man in his forties in good health and CMV-seronegative.

In the case of this clone: This sample includes further DNA sequences coding for the same CDR3. This chain joins TRBV7-8 and TRBJ1-1; D might be TRBD1 (6 bases). Germline CDR1 is SGHVS and CDR2 is FQNEAQ. The CDR3 length is 14 residues. V gave up 1 base and J gave up 1 base, with 7 bases separating them. The CDR3 region has the DNA TGTGCCAGCAGCTTAGGAGGGGGGAACACTGAAGCTTTCTTT. Translation gives CASSLGGGNTEAFF.

V usage is TRBV15 and J usage is TRBJ1-5; 7 bases are shared with TRBD1. The germline V gene has CDR1 LNHNV and CDR2 YYDKDF (reference sequence). Losses at the gene ends were 3 bases for V and 6 bases for J; bases not matched to a gene: 5. The length of the CDR3 is 14 residues. The CDR3 spells CATSSTGAGQPQHF. CDR3 nucleotide sequence: TGTGCCACCAGCAGCACAGGGGCCGGTCAGCCCCAGCATTTT.

This clone occurred once. This chain links TRBV12-5 with TRBJ1-2; D is undetermined. CDR3 length equals 9 residues. Germline V gene sequence: CDR1 LGHNT, CDR2 FRNRAP. Between the trimmed V and J ends, which lost 6 bases and 10 bases, there was a span of 6 bases. The CDR3 here is CASGPSYTF. In DNA, the CDR3 is TGTGCTAGTGGCCCTTCCTACACCTTC.

The J gene is TRBJ2-6, the V gene TRBV5-1, with a possible D match to TRBD1 (5 bases). Germline V gene lookup returns CDR1 SGHRS and CDR2 YFSETQ. V dropped 4 bases and J dropped 2 bases, with 10 bases sitting between them. The CDR3 sequence is 15 residues long. The CDR3 DNA sequence: TGCGCCAGCAGCCTGGACACGACTGGGGCCAACGTCCTGACTTTC. It codes for CASSLDTTGANVLTF. The full variable domain, its missing parts supplied by reference TRBV5-1 and TRBJ2-6, is KAGVTQTPRYLIKTRGQQVTLSCSPISGHRSVSWYQQTPGQGLQFLFEYFSETQRNKGNFPGRFSGRQFSNSRSEMNVSTLELGDSALYLCASSLDTTGANVLTFGAGSRLTVL.

In its sample, this clone was seen a few times. This chain links TRBV5-1 with TRBJ2-1; TRBD2 aligns across 9 bases. CDR3 length equals 15 residues. Germline V gene data show CDR1 as SGHRS and CDR2 as YFSETQ. Trimming at V came to 1 base and at J to 9 bases, leaving 8 bases not matched to a gene. The CDR3 spells CASSLSPSGALEQFF. The CDR3 DNA is TGCGCCAGCAGCTTGAGTCCTAGCGGGGCTCTTGAGCAGTTCTTC.

This clone was detected a few times. The J gene is TRBJ1-2, the V gene TRBV6-6, with 9 positions matching TRBD1. Trimming took 6 bases from V and 3 from J; bases not matched to a gene: 5. The CDR3 has 14 residues. Germline-derived CDR1 and CDR2 are MNHNY and SVGAGI (reference sequence). CDR3 sequence: CASRTTGGDYGYTF. The CDR3 DNA reads as TGTGCCAGCAGAACGACAGGGGGGGACTATGGCTACACCTTC.

This clone was detected ten times or more. This chain connects TRBV6-4 to TRBJ2-3; 11 bases are shared with TRBD2. The CDR3 runs 16 residues. Germline CDR1 is MRHNA and CDR2 is SNTAGT. V trimming: 0 bases; J trimming: 3 bases; junction bases outside the gene matches: 2. CDR3 DNA sequence: TGTGCCAGCAGTGACTCTAGCGGGGGGGCTACAGATACGCAGTATTTT. Translation gives CASSDSSGGATDTQYF.

The chain is built from TRBV28 and TRBJ2-5, with TRBD1 matching over 7 bases. V shed 6 bases, J shed 5 bases, and the junction held 12 bases outside the gene matches. CDR3 length: 15 amino acids. Germline values: CDR1 MDHEN, CDR2 SYDVKM. The chain's CDR3 is CASSSFVGGTETQYF. DNA of the CDR3: TGTGCCAGCAGCTCCTTCGTAGGGGGCACGGAGACCCAGTACTTC.

The chain is built from TRBV15 and TRBJ1-2; weak D call: TRBD1 (6 bases). The germline V gene encodes CDR1 LNHNV and CDR2 YYDKDF (reference sequence). The V end lost 3 bases, the J end lost 2 bases, and 10 bases lay between the germline ends. The CDR3 is 14 residues long. The CDR3 sequence is CATSSFQGNYGYTF. As DNA, the CDR3 is TGTGCCACCAGCAGCTTCCAGGGGAACTATGGCTACACCTTC.

The CDR3 here is CASSPRDRFNQPQHF. The CDR3 bases are TGTGCCAGTAGCCCCCGGGACAGATTCAATCAGCCCCAGCATTTT. J is TRBJ1-5 and V is TRBV19, with 7 bases fitting TRBD1. Germline assignment: CDR1 LNHDA and CDR2 SQIVND (reference sequence). The CDR3 is made up of 15 amino acids. J was trimmed by 3 bases and V by 6 bases; bases with no gene match: 8.

V usage is TRBV7-9 and J usage is TRBJ2-3, with 10 nucleotides matching TRBD2. Per the germline V gene, CDR1 is SEHNR and CDR2 is FQNEAQ (reference sequence). The V gene end was trimmed by 3 bases and the J gene end by 5 bases; junction bases not matched to a gene: 5. The CDR3 covers 15 residues. The CDR3 sequence is CASSLSGGARDTQYF. The CDR3 DNA reads TGTGCCAGCAGCTTGAGCGGGGGGGCCCGAGATACGCAGTATTTT.

This clone was picked up a small number of times. The chain combines TRBV28 with TRBJ2-5, with a weak D call TRBD1 (5 bases). There are 13 residues in the CDR3. Trimming cost V 6 bases and J 4 bases, with 12 bases left between them. Germline CDR1 is MDHEN and CDR2 is SYDVKM. CDR3 residues: CASSPPRGETQYF. CDR3 coding DNA: TGTGCCAGCAGCCCGCCAAGGGGAGAGACCCAGTACTTC. The variable domain in full, completed from reference TRBV28 and TRBJ2-5, reads DVKVTQSSRYLVKRTGEKVFLECVQDMDHENMFWYRQDPGLGLRLIYFSYDVKMKEKGDIPEGYSVSREKKERFSLILESASTNQTSMYLCASSPPRGETQYFGPGTRLLVL.

This clone was picked up one time. The CDR3 DNA follows: TGTGCCAGCAGTTTTGGTAGAGCTAACTATGGCTACACCTTC. Its protein is CASSFGRANYGYTF. The V gene is TRBV28, the J gene TRBJ1-2; no clear D gene. The germline gives CDR1 MDHEN, CDR2 SYDVKM. The V and J ends lost 3 bases and 0 bases respectively, with 8 bases between them. CDR3 length: 14 residues.

The CDR3 here is CSVEEPRGNEQFF. CDR3 in DNA: TGCAGCGTTGAGGAACCAAGGGGCAATGAGCAGTTCTTC. V and J are TRBV29-1 and TRBJ2-1, with a possible D match to TRBD1 (5 bases). Trimming took off 3 bases at V and 6 bases at J, with 12 bases between the two ends. The CDR3 length is 13 residues. The germline gives CDR1 SQVTM, CDR2 ANQGSEA.

This clone was recorded only once. The chain joins TRBV5-1 to TRBJ1-2; D may be TRBD1 (6 bases). Germline loops: CDR1 SGHRS, CDR2 YFSETQ. V was trimmed by 2 bases and J by 7 bases, leaving 9 bases between them. The CDR3 loop spans 12 amino acids. The CDR3 region is CASSFPGVGYTF. In nucleotides, the CDR3 is TGCGCCAGCAGCTTCCCAGGGGTTGGCTACACCTTC.

This chain joins TRBV6-6 and TRBJ2-5; TRBD2 aligns across 12 bases. This CDR3 comprises 15 residues. The V and J ends lost 6 bases and 1 base, in that order; junction bases with no gene match: 3. CDR1 and CDR2 from the germline V gene are MNHNY and SVGAGI (reference sequence). The CDR3 DNA is TGTGCCAGCAGGGGACTAGCGGGTATCCAAGAGACCCAGTACTTC. Translated: CASRGLAGIQETQYF.

The V and J genes are TRBV5-6 and TRBJ2-7; 7 bases line up with TRBD2. Trimming cost V 6 bases and J 5 bases; bases outside gene matches: 5. The germline V gene has CDR1 SGHDT and CDR2 YYEEEE. There are 12 residues in the CDR3. The CDR3 region is CASTWGGDEQYF. DNA for the CDR3: TGTGCCAGCACCTGGGGGGGGGACGAGCAGTACTTC.

The chain carries TRBV4-3 and TRBJ1-1; TRBD1 is a possible D gene (6 bases). CDR1 is LGHNA and CDR2 is YSLEER in the germline V gene. The CDR3 runs to 13 residues. V was cut by 8 bases and J by 4 bases, with 14 bases left in between. CDR3 coding DNA: TGCGCCAGCGGAACAGGGTTGGGCACTGAAGCTTTCTTT. This translates into CASGTGLGTEAFF.

The chain couples TRBV5-1 to TRBJ1-6; a possible D gene is TRBD1 (5 bases). V lost 0 bases and J lost 7, with 8 bases in between. The CDR3 extends over 14 amino acids. CDR1 is SGHRS, CDR2 YFSETQ, per germline. CDR3 in amino acids: CASSLESGNSPLHF. CDR3 coding DNA: TGCGCCAGCAGCTTGGAGTCAGGGAATTCACCCCTCCACTTT.

The chain recombines TRBV19 with TRBJ1-5; TRBD1 might be the D (6 bases). Germline V gives CDR1 LNHDA, CDR2 SQIVND (reference sequence). With 1 base removed from V and 0 bases from J, the gap between germline ends came to 13 bases. This CDR3 has 17 residues. CDR3 protein: CASSIAGQLYSNQPQHF. CDR3 nucleotide sequence: TGTGCCAGTAGTATAGCGGGACAACTTTATAGCAATCAGCCCCAGCATTTT.

The chain is built from TRBV5-1 and TRBJ2-7; TRBD1 matches at 9 bases. The CDR3 totals 13 residues. The J segment lost 3 bases and the V segment lost 6 bases, leaving 4 bases of the junction unmatched. CDR1 and CDR2 from the germline V gene are SGHRS and YFSETQ. The CDR3 DNA reads as TGCGCCAGCAAGGAGACAGGGGGCTACGAGCAGTACTTC. Translated, it gives CASKETGGYEQYF.

The chain joins TRBV7-9 to TRBJ1-1; 11 bases are shared with TRBD1. There are 15 residues in the CDR3. The ends lost 4 bases at V and 4 bases at J; junction bases unmatched: 5. CDR1 is SEHNR and CDR2 is FQNEAQ in the germline V gene (reference sequence). CDR3 in amino acids: CASSSRDRGITEAFF. The CDR3 nucleotides read TGTGCCAGCAGCTCCCGGGACAGGGGGATCACTGAAGCTTTCTTT.

The gene calls are TRBV30 and TRBJ1-1; perhaps TRBD1 as D (5 bases). Germline CDR1 reads GTSNPN; CDR2 reads SVGIG (reference sequence). The CDR3 is made up of 11 amino acids. V dropped 1 base and J dropped 5 bases, with 5 bases sitting between them. The CDR3 is CAWSGQTEAFF. CDR3 in DNA: TGTGCCTGGAGTGGACAGACTGAAGCTTTCTTT.

CDR3 loop: CASSNPGGSGNTIYF. CDR3 bases: TGTGCCAGCAGTAATCCAGGGGGCTCAGGAAACACCATATATTTT. The genes are TRBV28 and TRBJ1-3; the match to TRBD1 covers 8 bases. CDR3 length: 15 residues. The ends lost 5 bases at V and 4 bases at J; junction bases unmatched: 7. Germline lookup yields CDR1 MDHEN and CDR2 SYDVKM. The variable domain in full, completed from reference TRBV28 and TRBJ1-3, reads DVKVTQSSRYLVKRTGEKVFLECVQDMDHENMFWYRQDPGLGLRLIYFSYDVKMKEKGDIPEGYSVSREKKERFSLILESASTNQTSMYLCASSNPGGSGNTIYFGEGSWLTVV.

The genes are TRBV27 and TRBJ1-4, with 8 bases aligning to TRBD1. The CDR3 has 13 residues. V gave up 4 bases and J gave up 8 bases; unmatched junction bases: 3. The germline gives CDR1 MNHEY, CDR2 SMNVEV (reference sequence). The CDR3 sequence is CASSSWTGEKLFF. In DNA, the CDR3 is TGTGCCAGCAGTTCATGGACAGGGGAAAAACTGTTTTTT.

This clone is a singleton in its sample. The genes are TRBV6-1 and TRBJ2-7, with D possibly TRBD2 on 5 matching bases. Trimming cost V 5 bases and J 0 bases, with 11 bases left between them. Germline V gives CDR1 MNHNS, CDR2 SASEGT. This CDR3 contains 14 residues. The CDR3 loop reads CASSMRVSSYEQYF. For the CDR3, the DNA is TGTGCCAGCAGTATGAGGGTATCCTCCTACGAGCAGTACTTC.